This T cell receptor beta chain was sequenced during a study of shared clonotypes between healthy human individuals. General study findings and limits: Naive subsets usually exceeded memory subsets in estimated richness.

With regard to this clone: Its antigen is still unknown. The same CDR3 can be traced to other DNA sequences in this sample.

TCRdb's copy holds only in-frame clones and misses some; the assay was immunoSEQ multiplex PCR. Of about 1,800,000 clones listed, roughly 95% are singletons. This CDR3 region has 15 residues. Germline lookup yields CDR1 MGHRA and CDR2 YSYEKL. The V end was cut by 1 base, the J end by 0 bases, with 7 bases between. CD45RO-negative CD8 cells positively selected for CCR7 made up the naive population, which excluded terminally differentiated effector memory CD45RA+ cells. This clonotype originated in a man in his late teens or twenties in good health. The chain employs TRBV4-1 and TRBJ2-1; D ambiguous. Sequencing input: naive CD8+ T cells sorted from blood. The CDR3: CASSQVPGSYNEQFF. As DNA, the CDR3 is TGCGCCAGCAGCCAAGTACCAGGCTCCTACAATGAGCAGTTCTTC.